This T cell receptor (beta chain) was profiled in a study of blood T cells in healthy people across ages. This clonotype showed up just a few times. Next came a second PCR, run for about 7 to 12 cycles, which used a sample-barcoded 5' primer along with a J-beta primer mix. MiXCR was run by TCRdb on the 5' RACE reads, yielding one entry per CDR3 protein. Here the sample spans fewer than 900,000 distinct CDR3 sequences, approximately 39% being singletons. Germline loops: CDR1 ENHRY, CDR2 SYGVKD. The V gene lost 1 base and the J gene lost 3 bases, with 9 bases spanning the gap. CDR3 length equals 15 residues. In terms of origin and age, donors were healthy Caucasian individuals from Russia aged about 6 to 90.

The sequenced sample was blood. This rearrangement joins TRBV10-3 to TRBJ1-4, with D tentatively TRBD1 (5 bases). The sequence derives from a woman aged 60-75 years in good health. CDR3 in amino acids: CAISELGASNEKLFF. The CDR3 DNA reads as TGTGCCATCAGTGAGTTAGGGGCCTCTAATGAAAAACTGTTTTTT.